This T cell receptor beta chain originates from a study of T cell repertoires in cytomegalovirus infection (dated by TCRdb to about 2019). With regard to the full study: Alongside well-studied HLA-B-restricted epitopes, the peptide stimulations were aimed at recently identified HLA-C-restricted CMV epitopes, whose presentation resists viral immunomodulation. The HLA type of each donor mattered for the analysis, because public TCR beta signatures pointed to carriage of CMV infection along with the matching HLA type. The paper's findings and limits, for the study overall: In both this cohort and an independent cohort of 352 donors, the cumulative frequency of public TCR beta family members distinguished carriers of CMV infection plus the relevant HLA type. The ex vivo response was dominated by HLA-C-restricted CMV-specific TCR beta clonotypes, which also provided the single most frequent clonotype in two of eight donors.

The run used an Illumina HiSeq 1500. TCRdb trimmed public reads at Q25 via fastp, called clones via MiXCR and kept in-frame beta chains. CDR3 protein sequences are deduplicated, and each keeps its most common genes and DNA. The sample contains fewer than 350,000 distinct CDR3 sequences, about 29% of them found a single time. The ten largest account for approximately 20% of the sample. CDR1 and CDR2 are drawn from the germline V gene (reference sequence): SGHKS, YYEKEE. The V end loses 9 bases and the J end loses 5 bases, and a stretch of 18 bases separates them. The CDR3, cysteine through phenylalanine, is 13 amino acids long. Kept here is only the CDR3 DNA, which spans 39 bases and is read in frame from base 1. Of note for this clonotype: Its recognized antigen is unknown. The sample holds no much larger clone one base away, and base qualities are not on file.

The sample's treatment or condition, from its label and the paper: in vitro stimulation with specific CMV peptide epitopes to enrich CMV-specific T cells. Material: cultured PBMCs, obtained from culture after CMV antigen stimulation. The origin of this receptor is a human donor in good health (CMV status not recorded). Some clones in this sample may be carry-over from other donors' samples. The V and J segments used are TRBV5-5 and TRBJ2-7; the D gene is possibly TRBD2, with 5 bases matching. The sequence in DNA is TGTGCCACCCGCGTCGGGGTAAACAACGAGCAGTACTTC. The resulting protein is CATRVGVNNEQYF.